What follows are 15 T cell receptor beta chains derived from one specimen sequenced in a study of Ad26.COV2.S vaccination and SARS-CoV-2 variants. Treatment indicated: about 20 received Ad26.COV2.S at low or high dose, single or two shots; about 5 received placebo; per-sample allocation not given. Day 63 after the first vaccine or placebo injection was the time point for sampling. Repertoires were generated with immunoSEQ multiplex PCR, while TCRdb's copy carries only in-frame clones and drops some. The table shows 440,000 or so clones, with 89% occurring only once. The starting material was peripheral blood, obtained in a trial of Ad26.COV2.S vaccine versus placebo. These receptors all come from a person between 18 and 65 years old who received the Ad26.COV2.S COVID-19 vaccine or a placebo.

The chain joins TRBV18 to TRBJ2-3; 9 bases match TRBD1. V gave up 3 bases and J gave up 6 bases; unmatched junction bases: 7. Germline V CDR1 and CDR2: KGHSH, LQKENI. This CDR3 spans 15 amino acids. The CDR3 reads CASSPGQGSADTQYF. The CDR3 DNA is TGTGCCAGCTCACCGGGACAGGGAAGTGCGGATACGCAGTATTTT.

The V and J genes are TRBV7-6 and TRBJ1-4; D remains ambiguous. CDR1 and CDR2 from the germline V gene are SGHVS and FNYEAQ. The CDR3 has 16 amino acids. V shed 0 bases and J shed 0 bases, with 8 bases lying between them. DNA for the CDR3: TGTGCCAGCAGCTTAGCGCTTCAGGCAACTAATGAAAAACTGTTTTTT. This gives the protein CASSLALQATNEKLFF.

The V and J genes are TRBV30 and TRBJ1-1; D ambiguous. The ends were cut back, 6 bases at V and 5 bases at J, with 16 bases in the middle. The CDR3 sequence is 13 residues long. Germline V CDR1 and CDR2: GTSNPN, SVGIG (reference sequence). This CDR3 reads CACLRGDRTEAFF. The DNA of the CDR3 is TGTGCCTGTTTACGGGGAGATAGGACTGAAGCTTTCTTT. The full variable domain, its missing parts supplied by reference TRBV30 and TRBJ1-1, is SQTIHQWPATLVQPVGSPLSLECTVEGTSNPNLYWYRQAAGRGLQLLFYSVGIGQISSEVPQNLSASRPQDRQFILSSKKLLLSDSGFYLCACLRGDRTEAFFGQGTRLTVV.

The V gene is TRBV4-3, the J gene TRBJ2-1, with D tentatively TRBD2 (6 bases). The germline V gene encodes CDR1 LGHNA and CDR2 YSLEER. The V and J ends lost 4 bases and 2 bases respectively, with 21 bases between them. The CDR3 has 18 residues. CDR3 sequence (DNA): TGCGCCAGCAGCCCAACCTTGGGGCGGGGCCTAACCTACAATGAGCAGTTCTTC. It encodes CASSPTLGRGLTYNEQFF.

V and J are TRBV7-8 and TRBJ1-5; D remains unclear. The germline V gene has CDR1 SGHVS and CDR2 FQNEAQ. V shed 3 bases and J shed 0 bases, with 3 bases lying between them. This CDR3 has 13 residues. The CDR3 bases are TGTGCCAGCAGCTTCTATAGCAATCAGCCCCAGCATTTT. Amino acid sequence: CASSFYSNQPQHF. Looking up the rest from reference TRBV7-8 and TRBJ1-5 gives the full variable domain: GAGVSQSPRYKVAKRGQDVALRCDPISGHVSLFWYQQALGQGPEFLTYFQNEAQLDKSGLPSDRFFAERPEGSVSTLKIQRTQQEDSAVYLCASSFYSNQPQHFGDGTRLSIL.

The chain uses TRBV15 and TRBJ1-1, with D unresolved. The ends were cut back, 2 bases at V and 1 base at J, with 8 bases in the middle. From germline, CDR1 is LNHNV and CDR2 YYDKDF (reference sequence). The CDR3 sequence is 14 residues long. CDR3 loop: CATSRQPRNTEAFF. DNA of the CDR3: TGTGCCACCAGCAGACAGCCCCGGAACACTGAAGCTTTCTTT.

This clone is classed as medium-sized. The V and J genes are TRBV19 and TRBJ1-1; 8 positions match TRBD1. The germline CDR1 and CDR2 sequences are LNHDA and SQIVND (reference sequence). V dropped 6 bases and J dropped 6; count of bases not matched to a gene: 9. This CDR3 spans 14 amino acids. The CDR3 coding sequence is TGTGCCAGTAGCGAGACAGGGGAAGTGGCTGAAGCTTTCTTT. Its protein is CASSETGEVAEAFF.

The genes are TRBV9 and TRBJ2-3; D uncertain. The CDR3 has 13 residues. Germline V gene lookup returns CDR1 SGDLS and CDR2 YYNGEE. Trimming cost V 5 bases and J 11 bases, with 18 bases left between them. This CDR3 reads CASRDWFSNVQYF. CDR3 DNA: TGTGCCAGCAGAGATTGGTTCTCCAATGTGCAGTATTTT.

This clone occurred once. The chain recombines TRBV18 with TRBJ2-1; TRBD2 agrees at 13 bases. Germline V CDR1 and CDR2: KGHSH, LQKENI. The CDR3 loop spans 18 amino acids. The V and J ends lost 5 bases and 0 bases, in that order; junction bases with no gene match: 7. DNA of the CDR3: TGTGCCAGCTCAATTACTAGCGGGAGGGTAAGCTCCTACAATGAGCAGTTCTTC. Its translation: CASSITSGRVSSYNEQFF.

The V call is TRBV19, the J call TRBJ2-3, with 7 bases that match TRBD2. The CDR3 extends over 16 amino acids. J gave up 0 bases and V 5 bases, and 8 bases lay outside the gene matches. Germline loops: CDR1 LNHDA, CDR2 SQIVND (reference sequence). The CDR3, as DNA: TGTGCCAGTAGTTCACGCGGGGGATATAGCACAGATACGCAGTATTTT. It is translated as CASSSRGGYSTDTQYF.

V usage is TRBV28 and J usage is TRBJ1-5, with D uncertain. The CDR3 contains 14 residues. V shed 2 bases and J shed 4 bases, with 9 bases lying between them. The V gene's germline CDR1 is MDHEN and CDR2 SYDVKM. DNA of the CDR3: TGTGCCAGCAGTTTAGGGCCATGGAATCAGCCCCAGCATTTT. Protein product: CASSLGPWNQPQHF.

The chain is built from TRBV7-8 and TRBJ1-1; TRBD1 agrees at 11 bases. The CDR3 covers 15 residues. The V segment lost 5 bases and the J segment 4 bases; nucleotides outside the gene matches: 6. Germline loops: CDR1 SGHVS, CDR2 FQNEAQ. This CDR3 is CASSPWTGGPTEAFF. In nucleotides, the CDR3 is TGTGCCAGCAGCCCGTGGACAGGGGGCCCCACTGAAGCTTTCTTT.

The V gene is TRBV27, the J gene TRBJ2-2; 9 positions agree with TRBD2. Germline V lookup: CDR1 MNHEY, CDR2 SMNVEV (reference sequence). CDR3 length: 15 amino acids. V shed 6 bases, J shed 0 bases, and the junction held 2 bases outside the gene matches. The chain's CDR3 is CASRASGTNTGELFF. CDR3 sequence (DNA): TGTGCCAGCAGAGCTAGCGGGACGAACACCGGGGAGCTGTTTTTT.

The genes are TRBV18 and TRBJ2-1, with D possibly matching TRBD2 (6 bases). The CDR3 totals 14 residues. V lost 3 bases and J lost 4, with 10 bases in between. Looked up from germline, CDR1 is KGHSH and CDR2 is LQKENI. The CDR3 DNA sequence: TGTGCCAGCTCACCTTGGAGGGGATACAATGAGCAGTTCTTC. Protein sequence: CASSPWRGYNEQFF. The variable domain in full, completed from reference TRBV18 and TRBJ2-1, reads NAGVMQNPRHLVRRRGQEARLRCSPMKGHSHVYWYRQLPEEGLKFMVYLQKENIIDESGMPKERFSAEFPKEGPSILRIQQVVRGDSAAYFCASSPWRGYNEQFFGPGTRLTVL.

The chain joins TRBV7-2 to TRBJ2-1; 10 nucleotides agree with TRBD2. Per germline, CDR1 SGHTA and CDR2 FQGNSA. Unmatched junction bases numbered 3, after V lost 0 bases and J lost 10 bases. This CDR3 contains 14 residues. The CDR3 nucleotides read TGTGCCAGCAGCTTAGCACTAGCGGGAAGGGAGCAGTTCTTC. Amino acids: CASSLALAGREQFF.